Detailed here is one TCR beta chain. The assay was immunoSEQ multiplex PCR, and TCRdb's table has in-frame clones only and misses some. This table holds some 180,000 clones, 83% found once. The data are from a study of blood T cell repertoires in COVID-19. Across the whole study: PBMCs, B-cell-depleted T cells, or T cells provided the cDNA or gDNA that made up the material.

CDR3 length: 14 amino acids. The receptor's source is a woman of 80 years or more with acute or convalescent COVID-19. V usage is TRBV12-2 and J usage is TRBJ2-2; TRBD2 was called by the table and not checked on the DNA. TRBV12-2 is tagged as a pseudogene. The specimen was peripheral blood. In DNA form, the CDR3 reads TGTGCAAGTCGCTTTCGGGGGGCCATCGGGGAGCTGTTTTTT. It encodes CASRFRGAIGELFF.